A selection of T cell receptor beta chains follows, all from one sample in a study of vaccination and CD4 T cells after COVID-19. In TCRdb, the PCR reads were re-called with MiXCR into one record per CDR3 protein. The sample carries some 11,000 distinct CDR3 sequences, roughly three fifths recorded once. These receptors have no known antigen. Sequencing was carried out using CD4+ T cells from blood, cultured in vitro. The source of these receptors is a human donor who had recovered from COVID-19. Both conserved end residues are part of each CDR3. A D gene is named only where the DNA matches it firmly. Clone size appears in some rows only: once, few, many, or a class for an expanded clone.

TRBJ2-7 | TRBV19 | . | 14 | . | CASSIGPQTYEQYF | TGTGCCAGTAGTATCGGCCCACAGACCTACGAGCAGTACTTC
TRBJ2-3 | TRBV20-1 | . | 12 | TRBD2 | CSARTRGDTQYF | TGCAGTGCAAGGACTAGGGGAGATACGCAGTATTTT
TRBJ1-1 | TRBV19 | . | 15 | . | CASSIGQLVNTEAFF | TGTGCCAGTAGTATCGGACAACTGGTGAACACTGAAGCTTTCTTT
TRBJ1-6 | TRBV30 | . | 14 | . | CARLPALGTSPLHF | TGTGCCCGCCTACCTGCCCTGGGGACTTCACCCCTCCACTTT
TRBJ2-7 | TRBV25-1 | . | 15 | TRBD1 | CASSAGNRGDYEQYF | TGTGCCAGCTCAGCCGGAAACAGGGGGGACTACGAGCAGTACTTC
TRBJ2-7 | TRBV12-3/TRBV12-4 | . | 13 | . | CASSFGPRPEQYF | TGTGCCAGCAGTTTCGGCCCCCGTCCCGAGCAGTACTTC
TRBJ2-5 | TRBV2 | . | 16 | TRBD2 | CASTKHSSGRGETQYF | TGTGCCAGCACGAAACACTCCAGCGGGAGAGGGGAGACCCAGTACTTC
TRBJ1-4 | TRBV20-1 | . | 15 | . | CSARAGIATNEKLFF | TGCAGTGCTAGAGCGGGGATTGCAACTAATGAAAAACTGTTTTTT
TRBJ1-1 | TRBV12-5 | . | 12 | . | CASGHGGTEAFF | TGTGCTAGTGGTCACGGGGGAACTGAAGCTTTCTTT
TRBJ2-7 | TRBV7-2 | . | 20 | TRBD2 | CASRGSGRTSGRPLSYEQYF | TGTGCCAGCAGGGGGAGCGGGAGGACTAGCGGGAGGCCCCTCTCCTACGAGCAGTACTTC
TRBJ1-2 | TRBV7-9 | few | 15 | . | CASSLVQAGVHGYTF | TGTGCCAGCAGCTTAGTACAGGCAGGGGTACATGGCTACACCTTC
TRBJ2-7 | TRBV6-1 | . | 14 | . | CASKTKVFTYEQYF | TGTGCCAGCAAAACCAAAGTTTTTACCTACGAGCAGTACTTC
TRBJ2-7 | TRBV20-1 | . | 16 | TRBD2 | CSASGTSPFSPYEQYF | TGCAGTGCTAGCGGGACTAGTCCCTTCTCCCCCTACGAGCAGTACTTC
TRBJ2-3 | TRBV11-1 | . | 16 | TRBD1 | CASSLWTGPHTDTQYF | TGTGCCAGCAGCTTATGGACAGGCCCTCACACAGATACGCAGTATTTT
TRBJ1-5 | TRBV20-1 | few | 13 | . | CSADSDGNQPQHF | TGCAGTGCCGACTCGGACGGCAATCAGCCCCAGCATTTT
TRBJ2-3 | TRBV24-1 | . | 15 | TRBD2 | CATSGGRLAVDTQYF | TGTGCCACCAGTGGGGGACGACTAGCGGTAGATACGCAGTATTTT
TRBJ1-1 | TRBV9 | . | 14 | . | CASSPSDRNTEAFF | TGTGCCAGCAGCCCGTCGGACAGGAACACTGAAGCTTTCTTT
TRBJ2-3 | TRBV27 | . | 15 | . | CASSLVGFSTDTQYF | TGTGCCAGCAGTTTAGTGGGGTTTAGCACAGATACGCAGTATTTT
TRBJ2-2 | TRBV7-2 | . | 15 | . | CASSLGGANTGELFF | TGTGCCAGCAGCTTAGGAGGGGCGAACACCGGGGAGCTGTTTTTT
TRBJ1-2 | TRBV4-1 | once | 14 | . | CASSLDEGAWGYTF | TGCGCCAGCAGCCTCGATGAGGGCGCGTGGGGCTACACCTTC
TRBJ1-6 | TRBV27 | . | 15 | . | CASREPGLLNSPLHF | TGTGCCAGCAGGGAACCGGGACTTCTGAATTCACCCCTCCACTTT
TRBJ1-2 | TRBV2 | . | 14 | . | CASSEVGVVYGYTF | TGTGCCAGCAGTGAAGTTGGGGTGGTCTATGGCTACACCTTC
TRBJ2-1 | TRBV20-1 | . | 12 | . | CSASLMGDEQFF | TGCAGTGCTAGTTTGATGGGGGATGAGCAGTTCTTC
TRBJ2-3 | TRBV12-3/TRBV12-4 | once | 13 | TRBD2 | CASSWGGGDTQYF | TGTGCCAGCAGTTGGGGGGGTGGCGATACGCAGTATTTT
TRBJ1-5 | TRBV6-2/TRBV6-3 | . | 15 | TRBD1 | CASSWGTDSNQPQHF | TGTGCCAGCAGTTGGGGGACAGATAGCAATCAGCCCCAGCATTTT
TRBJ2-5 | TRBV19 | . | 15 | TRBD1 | CASSPLMGQGKTQYF | TGTGCCAGTAGTCCCCTCATGGGACAGGGAAAGACCCAGTACTTC
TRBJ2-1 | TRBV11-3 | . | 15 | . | CASSLGSGDYNEQFF | TGTGCCAGCAGCTTAGGGTCAGGGGATTACAATGAGCAGTTCTTC
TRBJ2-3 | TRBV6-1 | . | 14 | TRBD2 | CASSNSGRTDTQYF | TGTGCCAGCAGTAATAGCGGGAGAACAGATACGCAGTATTTT
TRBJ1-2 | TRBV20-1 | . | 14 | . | CSARDLGVSGSYTF | TGCAGTGCTAGAGATCTTGGAGTATCGGGCAGCTACACCTTC